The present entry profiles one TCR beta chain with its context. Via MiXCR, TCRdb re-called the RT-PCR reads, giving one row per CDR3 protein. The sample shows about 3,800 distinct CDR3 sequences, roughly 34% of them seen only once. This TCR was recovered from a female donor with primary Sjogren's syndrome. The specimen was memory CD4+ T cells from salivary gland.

CDR3 DNA: TGTGCCAGCAGTCCAGTTAGACAGGAGCTCTCCCGGCGGGGGGACTACAATGAGCAGTTCTTC. Translated: CASSPVRQELSRRGDYNEQFF. This rearrangement joins TRBV27 to TRBJ2-1; 8 bases map to TRBD2. Germline V gene data show CDR1 as MNHEY and CDR2 as SMNVEV (reference sequence). The CDR3 length is 21 residues. The junction had 24 bases not matched to a gene; V was cut back by 5 bases and J by 3 bases.